One and the same sample provided the 25 T cell receptor beta chains below, sequenced in a study of T cell responses to AZD1222 COVID-19 vaccine. Method: immunoSEQ multiplex PCR; TCRdb's copy keeps in-frame clones and lacks some. The sample holds 85,000 to 130,000 clones, roughly 90% seen once. Sequences were derived from peripheral blood, sampled on day 0 of AZD1222 vaccination. The source is an adult in good health.

J is TRBJ2-7 and V is TRBV7-2; D is tentatively TRBD1 or TRBD2 (5 bases each). Trimming left V 4 bases short and J 6 bases short, with 16 bases between. The length of the CDR3 is 14 residues. CDR1 SGHTA and CDR2 FQGNSA come from the germline V gene. The chain's CDR3 is CASSSSWGMGEQYF. The DNA for the CDR3 is TGTGCCAGCAGCTCTTCGTGGGGGATGGGCGAGCAGTACTTC.

The chain recombines TRBV7-9 with TRBJ1-6; D is possibly TRBD1 (5 bases). Trimming took 5 bases from V and 7 from J, leaving 15 bases between them. Germline V CDR1 and CDR2: SEHNR, FQNEAQ (reference sequence). The CDR3 totals 15 residues. Here the CDR3 DNA reads TGTGCCAGCAGCCCCCGGGGACGGCTGAATTCACCCCTCCACTTT. The encoded protein is CASSPRGRLNSPLHF.

The V call is TRBV29-1, the J call TRBJ2-1; D unresolved. Germline CDR1 SQVTM, CDR2 ANQGSEA. V lost 8 bases, J lost 6 bases, and 11 bases lay in between. The length of the CDR3 is 11 residues. The CDR3 loop reads CSSTLSNEQFF. The CDR3 bases are TGCAGCTCAACTTTATCCAATGAGCAGTTCTTC.

The CDR3 loop is CASSPGQAETQYF. In DNA, the CDR3 is TGTGCCAGCAGCCCGGGACAGGCAGAGACCCAGTACTTC. This chain links TRBV7-7 with TRBJ2-5; 8 bases are a match to TRBD1. V was pared by 5 bases and J by 4 bases, with 3 bases of the junction left unmatched. Looked up from germline, CDR1 is SSHAT and CDR2 is FNYEAQ (reference sequence). The CDR3 loop spans 13 amino acids.

This chain connects TRBV7-9 to TRBJ1-3; perhaps TRBD1 as D (6 bases). V lost 0 bases to trimming and J lost 0 bases, with 12 bases between them. The germline V gene encodes CDR1 SEHNR and CDR2 FQNEAQ (reference sequence). This CDR3 is 17 amino acids long. In nucleotides, the CDR3 is TGTGCCAGCAGCTTAGCGGCAGGGGTCACCTCTGGAAACACCATATATTTT. Residues: CASSLAAGVTSGNTIYF. Looking up the rest from reference TRBV7-9 and TRBJ1-3 gives the full variable domain: DTGVSQNPRHKITKRGQNVTFRCDPISEHNRLYWYRQTLGQGPEFLTYFQNEAQLEKSRLLSDRFSAERPKGSFSTLEIQRTEQGDSAMYLCASSLAAGVTSGNTIYFGEGSWLTVV.

Details on this clone: The sample has other DNA sequences that encode this CDR3 too. The chain carries TRBV27 and TRBJ1-5; TRBD1 might be the D (6 bases). Germline CDR1 reads MNHEY; CDR2 reads SMNVEV (reference sequence). The CDR3 runs 14 residues. Trimming left V 3 bases short and J 2 bases short, with 8 bases between. The CDR3 DNA follows: TGTGCCAGCAGTTTGGACAGAGGCAATCAGCCCCAGCATTTT. It specifies CASSLDRGNQPQHF.

This clone has a handful of counts. V is TRBV5-1 and J is TRBJ2-7; 8 bases are shared with TRBD2. V shed 3 bases and J 2 bases; nucleotides not matched to a gene: 7. Germline loops: CDR1 SGHRS, CDR2 YFSETQ. The CDR3 spans 15 residues. The CDR3 DNA is TGCGCCAGCAGCTCCGCCGGGACTAGAACCTACGAGCAGTACTTC. This translates into CASSSAGTRTYEQYF.

The V and J genes are TRBV6-5 and TRBJ1-5; D perhaps matches TRBD1 (6 bases). Deletions cut 0 bases from V and 3 bases from J, with 12 bases between. Germline-derived CDR1 and CDR2 are MNHEY and SVGAGI. The CDR3 has 16 amino acids. CDR3 region: CASSYSSPGANQPQHF. As DNA, the CDR3 is TGTGCCAGCAGTTACTCGAGCCCAGGGGCCAATCAGCCCCAGCATTTT.

The chain links TRBV10-2 to TRBJ1-4; D is perhaps TRBD1 (6 bases). The CDR3 is 15 residues long. Trimming left V 2 bases short and J 3 bases short, with 10 bases between. Germline V gene sequence: CDR1 WSHSY, CDR2 SAAADI. CDR3: CASSEPGGPNEKLFF. For the CDR3, the DNA is TGCGCCAGCAGTGAGCCGGGGGGCCCTAATGAAAAACTGTTTTTT.

V and J are TRBV27 and TRBJ2-1, with 12 bases matching TRBD2. Germline CDR1 and CDR2: MNHEY and SMNVEV (reference sequence). CDR3 size: 18 residues. The ends lost 5 bases at V and 2 bases at J; junction bases unmatched: 10. The CDR3 protein is CASSMRLAGGSPYNEQFF. The CDR3 DNA is TGTGCCAGCAGTATGCGTCTAGCGGGAGGGAGCCCCTACAATGAGCAGTTCTTC.

The V gene is TRBV10-2, the J gene TRBJ1-2; D is undetermined. Germline V gene data show CDR1 as WSHSY and CDR2 as SAAADI. This CDR3 region has 13 residues. V was trimmed by 1 base and J by 8 bases, leaving 11 bases between them. CDR3 coding DNA: TGCGCCAGCAGTGAGTGGAGGGTGGAGGGCTACACCTTC. This encodes CASSEWRVEGYTF.

The chain carries TRBV12-3 or TRBV12-4 and TRBJ1-3; D remains ambiguous. V was cut by 5 bases and J by 8 bases, with 10 bases left in between. The length of the CDR3 is 12 residues. The CDR3 here is CASSKVGYTIYF. The DNA for the CDR3 is TGTGCCAGCAGTAAAGTAGGGTACACCATATATTTT.

This chain joins TRBV27 and TRBJ1-6, with 12 nucleotides matching TRBD1. The CDR3 totals 15 residues. Germline V gene sequence: CDR1 MNHEY, CDR2 SMNVEV (reference sequence). V lost 7 bases to trimming and J lost 7 bases; unmatched junction nucleotides: 5. The CDR3 loop reads CASKAGTGGNSPLHF. Written as DNA, the CDR3 is TGTGCCAGCAAAGCCGGGACAGGGGGCAATTCACCCCTCCACTTT.

The chain uses TRBV6-5 and TRBJ1-3; the D is unclear. This CDR3 is 16 amino acids long. V lost 2 bases and J 0 bases, leaving 11 bases between the germline ends. Per the germline V gene, CDR1 is MNHEY and CDR2 is SVGAGI. The CDR3 nucleotides are TGTGCCAGCAGTTACAGTCACTTCGGCTCTGGAAACACCATATATTTT. Its translation: CASSYSHFGSGNTIYF.

The chain joins TRBV11-1 to TRBJ1-3; D not resolved. CDR1 is SGHAT and CDR2 is FQDESV in the germline V gene (reference sequence). V was trimmed by 5 bases and J by 8 bases, leaving 10 bases between them. The CDR3 sequence is 12 residues long. CDR3 in DNA: TGTGCCAGCAGCATCTGGGAGGACACCATATATTTT. Protein product: CASSIWEDTIYF.

The CDR3 DNA is TGTGCCACCAGCAGTAAGCGGGAGGGCTACGAGCAGTACTTC. Encoded protein: CATSSKREGYEQYF. The V call is TRBV15, the J call TRBJ2-7; TRBD2 aligns across 10 bases. This CDR3 contains 14 residues. Trimming at V came to 3 bases and at J to 3 bases, leaving 2 bases not matched to a gene. Per germline, CDR1 LNHNV and CDR2 YYDKDF (reference sequence).

As for this clone: Lacking the conserved final phenylalanine or tryptophan, this CDR3 likely reflects a read error. No DNA is shown, since the ends of the CDR3 on it are uncertain; the CDR3 is the one TCRdb lists. V is TRBV3-1 (or the pseudogene TRBV3-2) and J is TRBJ1-2. Germline V lookup: CDR1 LGHDT, CDR2 YNNKEL (reference sequence). The CDR3 region is 14 residues in length, termini included. The CDR3 loop reads CASSHKTTLRKTYG.

The chain carries TRBV30 and TRBJ1-5; 9 nucleotides line up with TRBD1. The V gene's germline CDR1 is GTSNPN and CDR2 SVGIG (reference sequence). This CDR3 comprises 16 residues. V dropped 1 base and J dropped 3; count of bases not matched to a gene: 7. This CDR3 is CAWSAPGQGNNQPQHF. CDR3 bases: TGTGCCTGGAGTGCCCCGGGACAGGGAAACAATCAGCCCCAGCATTTT.

V is TRBV6-5 and J is TRBJ1-1; D gene ambiguous. Germline assignment: CDR1 MNHEY and CDR2 SVGAGI. V dropped 5 bases and J dropped 1 base, with 5 bases sitting between them. This CDR3 spans 12 amino acids. CDR3 sequence: CASSRENTEAFF. The DNA of the CDR3 is TGTGCCAGCAGTCGGGAGAACACTGAAGCTTTCTTT.

The gene calls are TRBV28 and TRBJ1-1, with D possibly being TRBD1 (5 bases). Trimming left V 7 bases short and J 1 base short, with 19 bases between. This CDR3 spans 16 amino acids. CDR1 and CDR2 from the germline V gene are MDHEN and SYDVKM. CDR3 nucleotides: TGTGCCAGCACACTCCCAGGGCGACGGAGGAACACTGAAGCTTTCTTT. Protein product: CASTLPGRRRNTEAFF.

There are a few counts of this clone. This rearrangement joins TRBV18 to TRBJ2-5, with 8 bases lining up with TRBD1. The V and J ends lost 6 bases and 2 bases, in that order; junction bases with no gene match: 2. The CDR3 is made up of 13 amino acids. Germline V gene lookup returns CDR1 KGHSH and CDR2 LQKENI. The CDR3, as DNA: TGTGCCAGCTCTGGACAGGGACAAGAGACCCAGTACTTC. Translation: CASSGQGQETQYF.

This chain links TRBV7-9 with TRBJ1-3; D not certain. The V gene's germline CDR1 is SEHNR and CDR2 FQNEAQ (reference sequence). The CDR3 runs to 10 residues. The CDR3 region is CAGSGNTIYF. The CDR3 DNA sequence: TGTGCTGGCTCTGGAAACACCATATATTTT.

V gene TRBV5-1 combines with J gene TRBJ2-2; TRBD1 matches 7 bases. The V segment lost 7 bases and the J segment 1 base; nucleotides outside the gene matches: 4. Per germline, CDR1 SGHRS and CDR2 YFSETQ. CDR3 size: 14 residues. The CDR3 DNA reads as TGCGCCAGCGAACGGACAGGGAACACCGGGGAGCTGTTTTTT. Protein: CASERTGNTGELFF.

V is TRBV5-1 and J is TRBJ1-1; 8 bases are shared with TRBD1. Germline CDR1 is SGHRS and CDR2 is YFSETQ. With 5 bases clipped from V and 4 bases from J, the junction kept 10 bases outside the gene matches. The CDR3 loop spans 15 amino acids. CDR3 DNA sequence: TGCGCCAGCAGTTACGGACAGGGACGGACCACTGAAGCTTTCTTT. Protein: CASSYGQGRTTEAFF. Supplemented by reference TRBV5-1 and TRBJ1-1, the full variable domain reads KAGVTQTPRYLIKTRGQQVTLSCSPISGHRSVSWYQQTPGQGLQFLFEYFSETQRNKGNFPGRFSGRQFSNSRSEMNVSTLELGDSALYLCASSYGQGRTTEAFFGQGTRLTVV.

The chain joins TRBV6-5 to TRBJ2-7; D perhaps matches TRBD1 (6 bases). V was trimmed by 4 bases and J by 5 bases, leaving 12 bases between them. Germline CDR1 is MNHEY and CDR2 is SVGAGI. CDR3 size: 13 residues. CDR3 coding DNA: TGTGCCAGCAGTTTTCAATACAGGGACGAGCAGTACTTC. Translation: CASSFQYRDEQYF.